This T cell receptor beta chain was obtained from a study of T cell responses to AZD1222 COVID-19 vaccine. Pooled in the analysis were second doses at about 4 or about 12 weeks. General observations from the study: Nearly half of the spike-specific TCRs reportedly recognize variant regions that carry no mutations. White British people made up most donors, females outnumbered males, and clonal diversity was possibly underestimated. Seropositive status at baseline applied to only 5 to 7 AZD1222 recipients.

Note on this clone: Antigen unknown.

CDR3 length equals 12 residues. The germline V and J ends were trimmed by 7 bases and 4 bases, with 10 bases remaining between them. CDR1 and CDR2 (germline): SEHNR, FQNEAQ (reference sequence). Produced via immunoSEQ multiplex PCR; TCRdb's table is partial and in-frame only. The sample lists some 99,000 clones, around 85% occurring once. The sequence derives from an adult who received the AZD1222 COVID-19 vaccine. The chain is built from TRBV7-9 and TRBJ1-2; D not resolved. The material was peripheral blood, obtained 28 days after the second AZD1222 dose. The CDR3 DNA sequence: TGTGCCAGCAAGCAGTCCGTCTATGGCTACACCTTC. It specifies CASKQSVYGYTF.